The present T cell receptor (beta chain) was sequenced within a study of blood T cell repertoires in COVID-19. In the authors' methods: Estimates of nucleated cell counts were drawn from the amplification of reference gene primers. Produced via immunoSEQ multiplex PCR; TCRdb's table is partial and in-frame only. The DNA gave D and trimming, while V, J and clone size come from that table. The sample has about 160,000 clones, roughly 87% seen once. CDR1 is MNHEY, CDR2 SVGAGI, per germline. CDR3 size: 14 residues. Trimming at V came to 7 bases and at J to 10 bases, leaving 8 bases not matched to a gene. Each recovered donor of Cohort 3 presented with two negative PCRs, clearance, or symptom resolution.

The rearrangement uses TRBV6-5 and TRBJ1-6; 9 bases are shared with TRBD1. Material: PBMCs or T cells enriched from blood (not recorded which). The receptor's source is a woman in her 50s who had recovered from COVID-19. The DNA for the CDR3 is TGTGCCAGCACCATGACAGGGGGTGGATCACCCCTCCACTTT. Its protein is CASTMTGGGSPLHF.